These T cell receptor beta chains were read from a single sample in a study of blood T cell repertoires in COVID-19. Measured with immunoSEQ multiplex PCR; TCRdb has only the in-frame clones, and not every one. The table records 400,000 to 450,000 clones, around 89% of them present only once. Material: peripheral blood. The receptors here all came from a woman between 50 and 59 years old with COVID-19, enrolled during active disease. CDR3s include the opening cysteine and the closing phenylalanine or tryptophan. D genes are given only for firm matches. A row's size may be missing; if present it is once, few, many or a size class.

D	J	size	V	CDR3
.	TRBJ2-3	.	TRBV4-1	CASSVLPPGTQYF
TRBD1	TRBJ2-1	.	TRBV5-6	CASSFGWGQNNEQFF
.	TRBJ1-5	.	TRBV5-1	CASSLAPGGQPQHF
.	TRBJ2-7	.	TRBV21-1	CASSKLGGAYEQYF
.	TRBJ2-1	.	TRBV7-6	CASSPQGGLYNEQFF
TRBD2	TRBJ2-7	.	TRBV5-1	CASSPIAGGSYEQYF
.	TRBJ1-4	.	TRBV28	CASGSVTEKLFF
TRBD2	TRBJ2-2	.	TRBV9	CASSSGLAGGGWTGELFF
.	TRBJ1-6	.	TRBV9	CASGGGLSPLHF
.	TRBJ1-5	.	TRBV6-1	CASSEVEGGEQPQHF
.	TRBJ2-7	.	TRBV2	CASSDGYDQKQYF
.	TRBJ1-1	.	TRBV5-1	CASSFGGRTEAFF
.	TRBJ2-7	.	TRBV9	CASSPLGGSYEQYF
TRBD1	TRBJ2-3	.	TRBV2	CASSKTTGAADTQYF
TRBD1	TRBJ2-1	.	TRBV5-1	CASSLAQGANSYNEQFF
.	TRBJ1-1	.	TRBV5-5	CASSPWRARKLNTEAFF
.	TRBJ1-2	.	TRBV6-5	CASSYSQQRRDGYTF
TRBD1	TRBJ1-1	.	TRBV6-5	CASISTGGTEAFF
.	TRBJ1-2	.	TRBV29-1	CSVLTATNYGYTF
.	TRBJ2-3	.	TRBV5-1	CASSSPRGTLSQVRDTQYF
TRBD1	TRBJ2-7	.	TRBV5-4	CASSTRTGGDYEQYF
.	TRBJ1-1	.	TRBV27	CASKKGQDTEAFF
TRBD1	TRBJ1-2	.	TRBV6-5	CASSYRTGGYYGYTF
.	TRBJ1-2	.	TRBV29-1	CSVARDSANYGYTF
.	TRBJ2-3	.	TRBV20-1	CSASGLTDTQYF
.	TRBJ2-4	once	TRBV2	CASSAGLAKNIQYF
TRBD1	TRBJ1-2	.	TRBV7-8	CASSLLQGALNYGYTF
.	TRBJ1-1	.	TRBV6-5	CASSSGANTEAFF
.	TRBJ1-2	.	TRBV12-3/TRBV12-4	CASSLPLYGYTF
.	TRBJ2-7	.	TRBV20-1	CSASMGLYEQYF
.	TRBJ2-2	.	TRBV7-2	CASSPGRGKGTGELFF
.	TRBJ2-4	.	TRBV7-8	CASSFGTTTTTSKNIQYF
.	TRBJ2-3	.	TRBV7-8	CASSLAENTDTQYF
TRBD2	TRBJ2-1	.	TRBV5-1	CASSDSAGLAGVLNEQFF
.	TRBJ2-1	.	TRBV2	CASRISPGNYNEQFF
.	TRBJ2-5	few	TRBV7-9	CASSSYGETQYF
.	TRBJ2-2	.	TRBV9	CASSVIQNTGELFF
.	TRBJ1-5	few	TRBV27	CASSLYGGAGGNQPQHF
.	TRBJ1-1	few	TRBV5-4	CASSQGNTEAFF
.	TRBJ2-3	.	TRBV3-1/TRBV3-2	CASSRRGIGTDTQYF
TRBD1	TRBJ2-1	.	TRBV20-1	CSATTGIEQFF
.	TRBJ1-6	once	TRBV4-1	CASSPFWAGDNSPLHF
TRBD1	TRBJ1-2	.	TRBV7-9	CASSLQQGDGYTF
TRBD1	TRBJ2-3	.	TRBV19	CASRITGVATTDTQYF
.	TRBJ2-7	.	TRBV2	CASSGAGTYEQYF
TRBD1	TRBJ2-7	.	TRBV2	CASSGGTGWGVYEQYF
TRBD1	TRBJ2-1	.	TRBV5-6	CASSPRDRYNEQFF